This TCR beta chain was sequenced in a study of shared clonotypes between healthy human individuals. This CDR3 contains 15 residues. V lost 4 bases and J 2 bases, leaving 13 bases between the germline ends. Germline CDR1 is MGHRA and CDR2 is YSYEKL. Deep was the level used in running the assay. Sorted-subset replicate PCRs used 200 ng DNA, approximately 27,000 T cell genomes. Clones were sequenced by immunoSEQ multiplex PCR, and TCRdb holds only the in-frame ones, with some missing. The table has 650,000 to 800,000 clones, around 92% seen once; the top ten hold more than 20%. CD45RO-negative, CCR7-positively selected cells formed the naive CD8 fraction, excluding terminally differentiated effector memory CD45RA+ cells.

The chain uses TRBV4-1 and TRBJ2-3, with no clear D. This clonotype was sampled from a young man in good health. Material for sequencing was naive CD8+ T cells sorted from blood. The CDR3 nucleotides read TGCGCCAGCAGCCCGGGTCGTCATCCCACAGATACGCAGTATTTT. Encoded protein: CASSPGRHPTDTQYF.